Sequencing of this TCR beta chain was carried out in a study of cytomegalovirus exposure and HLA in healthy donors. Overall study context: One earlier analysis, a look at 150 million to 200 million T cells, found about 110 million unique TCR beta sequences.

PCR involved 60 Vbeta and 13 Jbeta primers. Data came from immunoSEQ multiplex PCR; TCRdb stores just in-frame clones and leaves some out. This sample has around 150,000 clones, with around 79% found just once. This clone has a handful of counts. Its antigen is undetermined. Study-wide results and caveats: Per a prior analysis, the majority of TCR beta V segments were productive roughly 90% or roughly 30% of the time.

The CDR3 has 15 amino acids. Trimming shortened V by 2 bases and J by 3 bases, and 11 bases separated the two germline ends. Germline V gene data show CDR1 as MNHNY and CDR2 as SVGAGI (reference sequence). All the people who gave samples were healthy bone marrow donors. Unrecorded immune exposures were likely, despite nominal health at sampling. The receptor was derived from a man aged 35 to 55 in good health and CMV-seropositive. This sequence joins TRBV6-6 and TRBJ2-1; TRBD1 might be the D (5 bases). Sequenced: PBMCs. The CDR3 region has the DNA TGTGCCAGCAGTTACGCTGGACAAGGCTACAATGAGCAGTTCTTC. Protein sequence: CASSYAGQGYNEQFF.